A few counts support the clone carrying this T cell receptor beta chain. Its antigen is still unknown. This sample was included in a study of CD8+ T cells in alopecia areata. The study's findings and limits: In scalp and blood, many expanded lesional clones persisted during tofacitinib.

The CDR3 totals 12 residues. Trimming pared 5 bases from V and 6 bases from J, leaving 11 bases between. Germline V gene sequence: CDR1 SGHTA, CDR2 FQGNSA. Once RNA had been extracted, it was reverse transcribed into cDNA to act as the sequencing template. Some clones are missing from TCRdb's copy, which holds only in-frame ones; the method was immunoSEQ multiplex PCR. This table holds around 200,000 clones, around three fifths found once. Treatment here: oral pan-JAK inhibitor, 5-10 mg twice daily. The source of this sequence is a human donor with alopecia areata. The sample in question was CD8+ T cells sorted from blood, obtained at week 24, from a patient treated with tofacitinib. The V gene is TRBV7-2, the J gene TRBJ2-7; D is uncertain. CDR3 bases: TGTGCCAGCAGCCTCGGATTCGCCGAGCAGTACTTC. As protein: CASSLGFAEQYF.